Described below is a single TCR beta chain sequence and its context. In its sample, this clone was seen a few times. What antigen it recognizes has not been identified. It has no much larger one-base neighbor in the sample; base qualities were not kept. The cohort was made up of 500 to 850 healthy bone marrow donors. At the time of sampling, every cohort member was nominally healthy, though immune exposures that went unrecorded were likely present. The donor tested CMV seronegative, placing the donor among the roughly 350 seronegative members of the cohort. Every donor gave a peripheral blood sample, and the peripheral blood mononuclear cells from that sample were used for TCR beta sequencing. The Qiagen DNeasy Blood Extraction Kit was used to extract genomic DNA from the blood cell samples. The germline V gene encodes CDR1 MRHNA and CDR2 SNTAGT. At the junction V is shortened by 3 bases and J by 5 bases, with 8 bases in between. Counted from cysteine to phenylalanine, this CDR3 has 13 amino acids. Only CDR3 DNA is held: 39 bases, read in frame from base 1.

This entry belongs to a study of cytomegalovirus exposure and HLA in healthy donors (dated 2017 in TCRdb). Regarding the research as a whole: An earlier analysis of about 530 of the donors reported 276 Gb of sequence data and 100 million to 120 million unique TCR beta sequences obtained from about 179 million T cells. On average, roughly 240,000 unique TCR beta nucleotide sequences were sequenced per donor among a few hundred genotyped donors of the cohort, with roughly 19% of those sequences being non-productive. High-throughput TCR immunosequencing, statistical association of individual TCRs with disease status, and machine learning were combined to predict cytomegalovirus infection status. The study aimed to test whether signatures of past pathogen exposure could be identified by cataloging public T cell receptors. Typing coverage varied by locus: about 629-640 donors for A, B, C, DRB1 and DQB1; some 520 for DQA1; 606 for DPA1; 450 to 480 for DPB1. An early release that covered several hundred HLA-typed donors contained approximately 320 gigabases of sequencing data and 80 million or so unique TCR sequences. Donor age, sex, ethnicity and CMV serostatus were compiled alongside the repertoire data. About five DR-DQ haplotypes were treated as single units for association and clustering because of strong linkage in the cohort. HLA typing covered class I and class II loci at four-digit resolution. An earlier analysis of approximately 640 of the donors applied high-throughput TCR beta sequencing to assess whether each TCR beta V gene segment acted as functional or pseudogenic. The genetic ancestry cluster associated with self-reported Caucasian donors included 80% to 90% of the roughly 380 genotyped donors. A later genetic analysis took genome-wide SNP genotypes for about 55% of the 666 donors and used that subset as a discovery cohort. Every discovery cohort repertoire had been produced on one sequencing platform. Along with the roughly 670-subject first cohort, a separate validation cohort of over a hundred different subjects was used. Rather than using new phenotypic data, the later analysis identified candidate immune exposures from TCR beta sequences and from how often those sequences occurred across donors. The T cell repertoires of 666 subjects were profiled by immunosequencing and related to cytomegalovirus serostatus. A later analysis re-analyzed previously published TCR beta repertoires from hundreds of donors and added high-resolution HLA genotyping to study TCR occurrence patterns.

The protocol used for the library was the immunoSEQ multiplex PCR assay. For the multiplex PCR, a mixture combining 60 forward primers for TCR Vbeta segments and 13 reverse primers for TCR Jbeta segments was used. The CDR3 region of rearranged TCR beta genes was amplified from genomic DNA by a multiplex PCR assay. The amplified TCR beta libraries were sequenced on the Illumina HiSeq System as 87-base-pair reads. From the authors' description of their analysis: Across the 666 repertoires, a later analysis counted 80 million or so unique TCR beta chains, some 11 million of which were shared by at least two donors. Raw reads were error-corrected and collapsed into unique sequences by a nearest-neighbor algorithm in which closely related sequences were merged to remove PCR and sequencing errors. CDR3 sequences were aligned to IMGT reference sequences to assign V, D and J gene segments. For a sequence to be retained, at least a six-nucleotide match to both a V gene segment and a J gene segment was required. A rearrangement was called productive if the CDR3 had no stop codons and remained in frame with V and J, and every other rearrangement was called non-productive. Following IMGT convention, CDR3 was defined as the stretch from the second conserved V-encoded cysteine up to the conserved J-encoded phenylalanine. In an earlier analysis of more than 550 of the donors, sequences lacking an unambiguous match to a single V gene segment were excluded. In an earlier analysis of some 590 of the donors, a V segment was called functional when productive rearrangements were above 56.7%, and segregating when the standard deviation between donors exceeded 5%. A statistical classification framework was developed to diagnose cytomegalovirus status using the catalog of TCR beta chain sequences. In a later analysis, TCR nucleotide sequences were compared against IMGT/GENE-DB human TR gene sequences so that V and J genes could be assigned. Using the TCRdist pipeline, a later analysis assigned CDR3 sequences along with most-parsimonious VDJ recombination scenarios. In a later analysis, every TCR beta chain was defined by the combination of its CDR3 amino acid sequence and its V-gene family, and reads without a unique V-gene family were dropped. In a later analysis, around 650 highly shared, low-generation-probability nucleotide sequences were removed to address suspected cross-contamination and a sequencing artifact. In a later analysis, a clonal expansion index was calculated for each public chain from normalized within-repertoire ranks of inferred template counts. In a later analysis, generation probabilities were computed using a VDJ recombination model fitted to out-of-frame rearrangements, and the results were checked against IGoR. In a later analysis, hypergeometric tests were used to score TCR-TCR, TCR-HLA and TCR-CMV co-occurrence, with a repertoire-size bias correction applied to TCR pairs. In a later analysis, false discovery rates were estimated by permuting HLA or CMV assignments 20 times. A later analysis grouped co-occurring TCRs with DBSCAN, adding TCRdist sequence similarity when clustering within HLA-allele-positive subsets. Co-occurrence clustering excluded repertoires with fewer than 30,000 or more than 120,000 public chains, plus five with anomalous nucleotide sharing. The immuneACCESS repertoire file appears here via TCRdb, limited to in-frame rearrangements. These files lack a portion of the clones; in checked studies, under half of the deficit traces to unresolved V genes, and the cause of the others is not known. For V, J and clone size, that table is used; D and trimming come from the DNA. Across this sample there are over 100,000 clones, with approximately 8.8% seen only once. 5.5% of the sample is held by the ten biggest clonotypes.

Findings and caveats that apply to the study as a whole: In an earlier analysis of more than 500 of the donors, most TCR beta V segments appeared in productive rearrangements about 87% or about 30% of the time, broadly matching IMGT annotations. According to the authors, the approach could potentially be generalized to other disease states and immunological phenotypes. A later analysis found that TCR association rates varied across HLA loci, with DRB1 alleles showing the most associated TCRs and HLA-C alleles the fewest. A few of the identified cytomegalovirus-associated TCR beta chains were confirmed in vitro to be specific for cytomegalovirus antigens. A cluster of highly shared sequence variants was judged likely to be a technical artifact of the sequencing pipeline. Several of the top co-occurrence clusters appeared to be linked to parvovirus B19, influenza, CMV and Epstein-Barr virus, according to a later analysis. According to a later analysis, most CMV-associated TCR beta chains appeared to be HLA-restricted, and the HLA associations seemed to be driven largely by CMV exposure. HLA typing was unavailable for some donors at each locus, so association tests used only the typed subset. Because the 87-base-pair reads could not distinguish some IMGT-functional V segments, including TRBV6-2 and TRBV6-3, those segments were excluded. A later genetic analysis reported fewer N-insertions in productive TCRs among donors in an Asian-associated ancestry cluster than the 666-donor mean. Correlated functional status among segregating V segments might reflect linkage disequilibrium, but an unknown experimental factor could not be ruled out. In a later analysis, HLA-associated TCR beta chains were found to be more clonally expanded and to have lower generation probabilities than equally common non-associated chains. For the cohort, immune exposure information was limited to CMV serostatus. Roughly uniform sequencing depth across donors was assumed in presence/absence analyses, although this assumption may not hold. Assigning TCR associations to individual alleles was difficult when HLA alleles, especially DR and DQ, strongly co-occurred. A further reported finding was that TCR beta sequences accurately predicted the HLA-A and HLA-B alleles for most subjects in the first cohort. Most TCR sequences were observed very rarely across donors, whereas some public TCRs were present in many individuals. Cytomegalovirus status was reported to be diagnosed by the classifier with high specificity and sensitivity in both the original and validation cohorts. An association between a missense DCLRE1C variant and V-gene and J-gene trimming of TCR beta chains was found in a later genetic analysis and replicated in an independent cohort. The study gave a list of around 170 TCR beta chains associated with cytomegalovirus. This cohort had only TCR beta chains sequenced, and the lack of alpha or paired-chain data limited which features could be detected. Over 15 rarely observed V segments, including chromosome 9 orphons, were excluded from the earlier analysis of a few hundred of the donors because counts were too low. In a later analysis, 15,000 to 20,000 TCR beta sequences were associated with specific HLA alleles at a false discovery rate of 0.05.

What was sequenced was PBMCs. The sequence derives from a man in his forties in good health and CMV-seronegative. The chain is encoded by TRBV6-4 joined to TRBJ2-1; the D gene is perhaps TRBD1, from 6 matching bases. This receptor has the CDR3 CASSEQGDNEQFF. The DNA sequence is as follows: TGTGCCAGCAGTGAACAGGGTGACAATGAGCAGTTCTTC.